One and the same sample provided the 2 T cell receptor beta chains below, sequenced in a study of CD8 T cells in ankylosing spondylitis. TCRdb re-analysed the 5' RACE reads in MiXCR, keeping a single row per CDR3 protein. This table holds approximately 24,000 distinct CDR3 sequences, 2.5% to 3% found once. The sample consisted of blood, either unsorted or a sorted T cell fraction (not recorded which). The receptors originated from a female donor with ankylosing spondylitis or in good health (not recorded which).

By frequency in the sample, this clonotype is medium-sized. The chain is built from TRBV9 and TRBJ2-7, with 7 nucleotides matching TRBD2. The CDR3 runs 17 residues. Germline loops: CDR1 SGDLS, CDR2 YYNGEE. J was trimmed by 1 base and V by 1 base; bases with no gene match: 11. CDR3 in DNA: TGTGCCAGCAGCGTACGGCCGGCGGGGGAACTTTCCTACGAGCAGTACTTC. This translates into CASSVRPAGELSYEQYF.

At least ten counts were recorded for this clonotype. This chain connects TRBV9 to TRBJ2-7, with TRBD1 identical over 7 bases. This CDR3 comprises 15 residues. Germline loops: CDR1 SGDLS, CDR2 YYNGEE. V shed 0 bases and J 0 bases; nucleotides not matched to a gene: 3. CDR3 DNA sequence: TGTGCCAGCAGCGTAGGTCCAGGGGGCTCCTACGAGCAGTACTTC. It yields the protein CASSVGPGGSYEQYF.